This passage covers 17 T cell receptor beta chains from one sample sequenced in a study of cytomegalovirus exposure and HLA in healthy donors. With 60 Vbeta and 13 Jbeta primers, the PCR was carried out. Repertoires were generated with immunoSEQ multiplex PCR, while TCRdb's copy carries only in-frame clones and drops some. The sample lists 90,000 to 120,000 clones; around three quarters were seen once. The sequenced sample consisted of PBMCs. These receptors all stem from a man aged 25-45 years in good health and CMV-seronegative.

V is TRBV19 and J is TRBJ2-3, with 9 bases aligning to TRBD2. The V and J ends lost 2 bases and 2 bases, in that order; junction bases with no gene match: 8. Germline V CDR1 and CDR2: LNHDA, SQIVND (reference sequence). The CDR3 is 17 amino acids. CDR3 in amino acids: CASSIRILAGTTDTQYF. CDR3 coding DNA: TGTGCCAGTAGTATACGTATCCTAGCGGGGACCACAGATACGCAGTATTTT.

This clone occurred a few times. This sequence joins TRBV7-9 and TRBJ1-1, with TRBD1 as a possible D gene (5 bases). There are 13 residues in the CDR3. Germline V gene lookup returns CDR1 SEHNR and CDR2 FQNEAQ (reference sequence). Trimming left V 4 bases short and J 3 bases short, with 9 bases between. CDR3 residues: CASSYGGYTEAFF. The CDR3, as DNA: TGTGCCAGCAGCTACGGGGGTTACACTGAAGCTTTCTTT.

V is TRBV18 and J is TRBJ1-1, with 9 bases identical to TRBD1. Losses at the gene ends were 6 bases for V and 7 bases for J; bases not matched to a gene: 9. Germline V gene data show CDR1 as KGHSH and CDR2 as LQKENI. The CDR3 has 14 residues. The CDR3: CASSQQGAGDEAFF. For the CDR3, the DNA is TGTGCCAGCTCGCAACAGGGGGCGGGTGATGAAGCTTTCTTT.

This CDR3 is CASSLGQTYEQYF. The DNA for the CDR3 is TGCGCCAGCAGCCTAGGACAGACCTACGAGCAGTACTTC. The chain joins TRBV4-1 to TRBJ2-7, with D perhaps matching TRBD1 (6 bases). V was shortened by 4 bases and J by 2 bases, with 9 bases between the two germline ends. The germline V gene encodes CDR1 MGHRA and CDR2 YSYEKL. This CDR3 region has 13 residues.

This chain joins TRBV7-6 and TRBJ1-1, with a possible D match to TRBD1 (5 bases). Trimming stripped 6 bases from V and 1 base from J, with 9 bases between. Per the germline V gene, CDR1 is SGHVS and CDR2 is FNYEAQ. This CDR3 region has 13 residues. The CDR3 is CASRPTGNTEAFF. As DNA, the CDR3 is TGTGCCAGCAGGCCCACAGGGAACACTGAAGCTTTCTTT. The entire variable domain, with the rest obtained from reference TRBV7-6 and TRBJ1-1, is as follows: GAGVSQSPRYKVTKRGQDVALRCDPISGHVSLYWYRQALGQGPEFLTYFNYEAQQDKSGLPNDRFSAERPEGSISTLTIQRTEQRDSAMYRCASRPTGNTEAFFGQGTRLTVV.

The rearrangement joins TRBV11-3 to TRBJ2-3; maybe TRBD1 (6 bases). V was clipped by 3 bases and J by 1 base, with 11 bases between them. The CDR3 is 15 residues long. Germline V gives CDR1 SGHNT, CDR2 YENEEA. CDR3 loop: CASSLAGAGTDTQYF. As DNA, the CDR3 is TGTGCCAGCAGCTTGGCAGGGGCTGGCACAGATACGCAGTATTTT. The entire variable domain, with the rest obtained from reference TRBV11-3 and TRBJ2-3, is as follows: EAGVVQSPRYKIIEKKQPVAFWCNPISGHNTLYWYLQNLGQGPELLIRYENEEAVDDSQLPKDRFSAERLKGVDSTLKIQPAELGDSAVYLCASSLAGAGTDTQYFGPGTRLTVL.

This clone occurred once. The CDR3 here is CASSLTGGGGYTF. CDR3 coding DNA: TGTGCCAGCAGTCTGACAGGGGGCGGCGGCTACACCTTC. The chain is built from TRBV27 and TRBJ1-2, with TRBD1 matching over 10 bases. The CDR3 loop spans 13 amino acids. V trimming: 5 bases; J trimming: 8 bases; junction bases outside the gene matches: 5. Germline CDR1 is MNHEY and CDR2 is SMNVEV (reference sequence).

This chain uses TRBV7-8 with TRBJ2-7; 9 bases fit TRBD1. J lost 4 bases, V lost 5 bases, and 9 bases had no gene match. Looked up from germline, CDR1 is SGHVS and CDR2 is FQNEAQ. This CDR3 is 15 amino acids long. The DNA for the CDR3 is TGTGCCAGCAGCCCCGGGACAGGGCTCAAGTACGAGCAGTACTTC. Its translation: CASSPGTGLKYEQYF.

Turning to this clone: The sample contains more than one DNA sequence encoding this CDR3. This sequence joins TRBV6-5 and TRBJ2-7; TRBD1 matches at 9 bases. The germline CDR1 and CDR2 sequences are MNHEY and SVGAGI. J lost 2 bases, V lost 2 bases, and 1 base had no gene match. The CDR3 has 14 amino acids. The CDR3 spells CASSYGTGTYEQYF. The CDR3 coding sequence is TGTGCCAGCAGTTACGGGACAGGGACCTACGAGCAGTACTTC.

The chain couples TRBV15 to TRBJ2-7, with D maybe TRBD2 (6 bases). V dropped 0 bases and J dropped 4 bases, with 13 bases sitting between them. This CDR3 is 15 amino acids long. Germline values: CDR1 LNHNV, CDR2 YYDKDF (reference sequence). The CDR3, as DNA: TGTGCCACCAGCAGAGAGGCGGGAATAAGGTACGAGCAGTACTTC. The encoded protein is CATSREAGIRYEQYF.

The chain links TRBV27 to TRBJ1-2; D unclear. The V gene's germline CDR1 is MNHEY and CDR2 SMNVEV (reference sequence). Trimming cost V 5 bases and J 5 bases, with 18 bases left between them. The CDR3 runs to 15 residues. The chain's CDR3 is CASSPRVGQSYGYTF. CDR3 bases: TGTGCCAGCAGTCCGCGGGTAGGCCAGAGTTATGGCTACACCTTC.

The chain combines TRBV27 with TRBJ2-1, with 11 bases that match TRBD2. The junction had 4 bases not matched to a gene; V was cut back by 3 bases and J by 6 bases. CDR3 size: 15 residues. Germline V gene lookup returns CDR1 MNHEY and CDR2 SMNVEV (reference sequence). The CDR3 is CASSLTSGNLNEQFF. The DNA for the CDR3 is TGTGCCAGCAGTTTGACTAGCGGGAACCTCAATGAGCAGTTCTTC.

On this clone itself: At one boundary the junction diverges from the germline segment, which might be a read error. J is TRBJ1-1 and V is TRBV19, with TRBD1 matching 7 bases. The CDR3 loop spans 15 amino acids. Per germline, CDR1 LNHDA and CDR2 SQIVND (reference sequence). The CDR3 loop reads CASSARPRGNSEAFF. The CDR3 nucleotides read TGTGCCAGTAGTGCCCGTCCCAGGGGGAACTCTGAAGCTTTCTTT.

J is TRBJ1-1 and V is TRBV7-9; possibly TRBD1 for D (5 bases). CDR1 is SEHNR and CDR2 is FQNEAQ in the germline V gene (reference sequence). Deletions cut 6 bases from V and 1 base from J, with 12 bases between. CDR3 size: 14 residues. CDR3 nucleotides: TGTGCCAGCAGACCCAGGGAGGGGAACACTGAAGCTTTCTTT. This translates into CASRPREGNTEAFF.

The genes are TRBV7-9 and TRBJ2-5; maybe TRBD1 (5 bases). CDR3 length: 16 residues. Germline V CDR1 and CDR2: SEHNR, FQNEAQ (reference sequence). V lost 3 bases, J lost 4 bases, and 18 bases lay in between. The CDR3 DNA reads TGTGCCAGCAGCTTTTCTCTGGGCAGGGCAGTAGAGACCCAGTACTTC. Its translation: CASSFSLGRAVETQYF.

The V call is TRBV1, the J call TRBJ2-3; the table assigns TRBD2, which was not confirmed against the DNA. TRBV1 is flagged as a pseudogene. The CDR3 is made up of 17 amino acids. This CDR3 reads CTSSQEVPERSTDTQYF. CDR3 nucleotide sequence: TGCACCAGCAGCCAAGAGGTCCCGGAGCGATCCACAGATACGCAGTATTTT.

Comment on this clone: Relative to the germline gene, one junction end is altered; a read error may explain this. The CDR3 protein is CSSSLGVSGQYTGELFF. The CDR3 DNA follows: TGTTCCAGCAGCTTAGGTGTATCCGGACAGTACACCGGGGAGCTGTTTTTT. This chain links TRBV7-9 with TRBJ2-2; maybe TRBD1 (6 bases). The CDR3 runs 17 residues. In germline, CDR1 is SEHNR, CDR2 FQNEAQ (reference sequence).